The source of this T cell receptor (beta chain) is a study of cytomegalovirus exposure and HLA in healthy donors listed by TCRdb under 2017. For the wider study: According to an earlier analysis of several hundred of the donors, 200 million or so T cells yielded some 120 million unique TCR beta sequences and roughly 280 Gb of sequence data. A later genetic analysis took genome-wide SNP genotypes for 398 of the 666 donors and used that subset as a discovery cohort. Using immunosequencing, the study profiled T cell repertoires from about 650 subjects and related those repertoires to cytomegalovirus serostatus. Donor age, sex, ethnicity and CMV serostatus were collected together with the repertoire data. Of the 350 to 450 genotyped donors, 81% were placed in the genetic ancestry cluster associated with self-reported Caucasian donors. In addition to the first cohort of approximately 650 subjects, a separate validation cohort of 130 or so different subjects was used. A later analysis re-examined previously published TCR beta repertoires from more than 650 donors and added high-resolution HLA genotyping to investigate patterns of TCR occurrence. A handful of DR-DQ haplotypes were treated as single units for association and clustering because of strong linkage in the cohort. An earlier analysis of approximately 640 of the donors applied high-throughput TCR beta sequencing to assess whether each TCR beta V gene segment acted as functional or pseudogenic. In the later analysis, no new phenotypic data were used to find candidate immune exposures; instead, reliance was placed on TCR beta sequences and their occurrence across donors. About 310 gigabases of sequencing data and around 87 million unique TCR sequences were included in an early release covering about 700 HLA-typed donors. Among approximately 370 genotyped donors of the cohort, an average of around 240,000 unique TCR beta nucleotide sequences was sequenced per donor, of which roughly 17% were non-productive. The number of donors typed differed by locus, with about 629-630 for A, B, C, DRB1 and DQB1, more than 500 for DQA1, approximately 580 for DPA1, and under 490 for DPB1. The study was designed to test whether signatures of past pathogen exposure could be identified by cataloging public T cell receptors. HLA typing covered class I and class II loci at four-digit resolution. To predict cytomegalovirus infection status, the study combined high-throughput TCR immunosequencing, statistical association of individual TCRs with disease status, and machine learning. All discovery cohort repertoires had been generated on a single sequencing platform.

The CDR3 has 16 amino acids, counting the end cysteine and phenylalanine. Left in the record is the CDR3 DNA by itself, 48 bases read in frame from the first base. The V end gives up 1 base and the J end 0 bases, leaving 2 bases in the junction not matched to a gene. CDR1 MDHEN and CDR2 SYDVKM were looked up in the germline V gene. Library preparation used the immunoSEQ multiplex PCR assay. For the multiplex PCR, a mixture combining 60 forward primers for TCR Vbeta segments and 13 reverse primers for TCR Jbeta segments was used. The CDR3 region of rearranged TCR beta genes was amplified from genomic DNA with a multiplex PCR assay. The amplified TCR beta libraries were sequenced on the Illumina HiSeq System as 87-base-pair reads. The paper's data handling went like this. A later analysis counted about 82 million unique TCR beta chains across the 550 to 800 repertoires, and 10 million to 11 million of these chains were shared by at least two donors. Raw reads were error-corrected and collapsed into unique sequences by a nearest-neighbor algorithm in which closely related sequences were merged to remove PCR and sequencing errors. V, D and J gene segments were assigned by aligning CDR3 sequences to IMGT reference sequences. Each retained sequence needed at least a six-nucleotide match to both a V gene segment and a J gene segment. Rearrangements were classified as productive when the CDR3 lacked stop codons and remained in frame with V and J, and all other rearrangements were classified as non-productive. Following IMGT convention, CDR3 was defined as the stretch from the second conserved V-encoded cysteine up to the conserved J-encoded phenylalanine. The earlier analysis of 587 of the donors excluded any sequence lacking an unambiguous match to a single V gene segment. An earlier analysis of some 610 of the donors called V segments functional above 56.7% productive rearrangements and segregating when the between-donor standard deviation exceeded 5%. To diagnose cytomegalovirus status from the catalog of TCR beta chain sequences, a statistical classification framework was built. A later analysis assigned V and J genes by comparing TCR nucleotide sequences with IMGT/GENE-DB human TR gene sequences. Using the TCRdist pipeline, a later analysis assigned CDR3 sequences along with most-parsimonious VDJ recombination scenarios. In a later analysis, each TCR beta chain was defined by its CDR3 amino acid sequence together with its V-gene family, and reads lacking a unique V-gene family were excluded. To address suspected cross-contamination and a sequencing artifact, a later analysis removed around 590 highly shared, low-generation-probability nucleotide sequences. In a later analysis, a clonal expansion index was calculated for each public chain from normalized within-repertoire ranks of inferred template counts. In a later analysis, generation probabilities were computed using a VDJ recombination model fitted to out-of-frame rearrangements, and the results were checked against IGoR. A later analysis scored TCR-TCR, TCR-HLA and TCR-CMV co-occurrence with hypergeometric tests, applying a repertoire-size bias correction to TCR pairs. False discovery rates were estimated in a later analysis by permuting HLA or CMV assignments 20 times. In a later analysis, co-occurring TCRs were grouped using DBSCAN, and TCRdist sequence similarity was added for clustering within HLA-allele-positive subsets. For co-occurrence clustering, repertoires with fewer than 30,000 or more than 120,000 public chains were excluded, along with five or six repertoires with anomalous nucleotide sharing. TCRdb limited this immuneACCESS table to in-frame rearrangements with V and J called. A share of clones is missing; checked studies link under half to unresolved V genes, and the rest is unexplained. V and J calls and clone size are given by that table; D and trimming were obtained from the DNA. In all, the sample holds roughly 180,000 clones, and approximately 81% of those were seen once. The ten largest account for 1% of the sample.

In total, roughly 670 healthy bone marrow donors made up the cohort. At the time of sampling, every cohort member was nominally healthy, though immune exposures that went unrecorded were likely present. The donor was CMV seronegative and was included in the group of over 300 seronegative cohort members. A peripheral blood sample was provided by each donor, and peripheral blood mononuclear cells were used for TCR beta sequencing. Genomic DNA extraction from the blood cell samples was performed with the Qiagen DNeasy Blood Extraction Kit. This clone was counted a few times. Its cognate antigen has yet to be identified. No qualities accompany the bases; no much larger clone lies one base away. Paper-wide results and their limitations: According to the authors, the approach could potentially be generalized to other disease states and immunological phenotypes. Some IMGT-functional V segments, including TRBV6-2 and TRBV6-3, could not be told apart with the 87-base-pair reads, so those segments were excluded. Correlated functional status among segregating V segments might reflect linkage disequilibrium, but an unknown experimental factor could not be ruled out. In a later genetic analysis, fewer N-insertions in productive TCRs were reported among donors in an Asian-associated ancestry cluster than the approximately 630-donor mean. In this cohort, only TCR beta chains were sequenced, and detectable features were limited by the absence of alpha or paired-chain data. Some 16 rarely observed V segments, including chromosome 9 orphons, were excluded from the earlier analysis of several hundred of the donors because counts were too low. When HLA alleles, especially DR and DQ, strongly co-occurred, attributing TCR associations to individual alleles was difficult. In both the original and validation cohorts, the classifier was reported to diagnose cytomegalovirus status with high specificity and sensitivity. Sequencing depth was assumed to be roughly uniform across donors in the presence/absence analyses, though that assumption may not hold. A later genetic analysis associated a missense DCLRE1C variant with V-gene and J-gene trimming of TCR beta chains, and an independent cohort replicated the association. The study listed 164 TCR beta chains as associated with cytomegalovirus. CMV serostatus was the only immune exposure information available for the cohort. In a later analysis, TCR association rates were found to vary across HLA loci, with the most associated TCRs seen for DRB1 alleles and the fewest for HLA-C alleles. A later analysis found that HLA-associated TCR beta chains were more clonally expanded and had lower generation probabilities than equally common non-associated chains. A later analysis associated 15,000 to 20,000 TCR beta sequences with specific HLA alleles at a false discovery rate of 0.05. A later analysis reported that several top co-occurrence clusters appeared linked to parvovirus B19, influenza, CMV and Epstein-Barr virus. Because HLA typing was missing for some donors at each locus, association tests included only the typed subset. Most TCR sequences were observed very rarely across donors, whereas some public TCRs were present in many individuals. In an earlier analysis of 450 to 750 of the donors, most TCR beta V segments appeared in productive rearrangements about 87% or about 30% of the time, broadly matching IMGT annotations. A further reported finding was that TCR beta sequences accurately predicted the HLA-A and HLA-B alleles for most subjects in the first cohort. A few of the identified cytomegalovirus-associated TCR beta chains were confirmed in vitro to be specific for cytomegalovirus antigens. A later analysis found that most CMV-associated TCR beta chains appeared HLA-restricted, with HLA associations seemingly driven largely by CMV exposure. A cluster of highly shared sequence variants was judged likely to represent a technical artifact of the sequencing pipeline.

The receptor comes from a man aged 25-40 years in good health and CMV-seronegative. In this chain, TRBV28 is recombined with TRBJ2-3; TRBD2 aligns with 9 central bases. The source material was PBMCs. The CDR3 loop reads CASSLLAGVSTDTQYF. At the DNA level, the sequence is TGTGCCAGCAGTTTATTAGCGGGGGTTAGCACAGATACGCAGTATTTT.